This T cell receptor (beta chain) is drawn from a study of siplizumab effects on memory and regulatory T cells. This clone showed up just a few times. Data came from immunoSEQ multiplex PCR; TCRdb stores just in-frame clones and leaves some out. The data hold 90,000 to 120,000 clones, with around 92% observed a single time. Sequences were obtained from CD4+ T cells sorted from blood. The TCR comes from a human donor in good health. Some clones in this sample may be carry-over from other donors' samples.

CDR3 residues: CASSLMLRNTEAFF. The CDR3 bases are TGTGCCAGCAGTCTTATGTTGAGGAACACTGAAGCTTTCTTT. This chain connects TRBV14 to TRBJ1-1; D unclear. This CDR3 comprises 14 residues. Germline V gene data show CDR1 as SGHDN and CDR2 as FVKESK. V gave up 6 bases and J gave up 1 base, with 12 bases separating them.